Each of the 30 T cell receptor beta chains below was sequenced from the same sample in a study of T cell responses to AZD1222 COVID-19 vaccine. TCRdb's table, derived via immunoSEQ multiplex PCR, lists solely in-frame clones and lacks some. The sample lists 110,000 to 150,000 clones, 70% to 90% occurring once. Sequences were derived from peripheral blood, sampled on day 0 of AZD1222 vaccination. These receptors were obtained from an adult in good health.

The J gene is TRBJ1-5, the V gene TRBV20-1; 7 nucleotides line up with TRBD1. The CDR3 extends over 11 amino acids. V lost 1 base to trimming and J lost 15 bases; unmatched junction nucleotides: 6. Germline V gene lookup returns CDR1 DFQATT and CDR2 SNEGSKA (reference sequence). This CDR3 reads CSARVGDSWHF. In DNA, the CDR3 is TGCAGTGCTAGAGTGGGGGACAGTTGGCATTTT.

The rearrangement joins TRBV15 to TRBJ2-4; no clear D gene. V was shortened by 8 bases and J by 7 bases, with 15 bases between the two germline ends. Germline assignment: CDR1 LNHNV and CDR2 YYDKDF (reference sequence). CDR3 length: 13 residues. CDR3 region: CATQTQRWNIQYF. CDR3 nucleotide sequence: TGTGCCACCCAAACCCAGAGGTGGAACATTCAGTACTTC.

Relative to its sample, this clone is medium-sized. The chain carries TRBV5-8 and TRBJ2-3; D gene uncertain. V was shortened by 5 bases and J by 2 bases, with 6 bases between the two germline ends. Germline-derived CDR1 and CDR2 are SGHTS and YDEGEE. The CDR3 is 12 residues long. The CDR3 reads CASRDITDTQYF. CDR3 bases: TGTGCCAGCAGGGATATCACAGATACGCAGTATTTT.

The chain uses TRBV5-4 and TRBJ1-2, with D unclear. This CDR3 has 13 amino acids. V was clipped by 2 bases and J by 8 bases, with 13 bases between them. Germline CDR1 is SGHNT and CDR2 is YYREEE (reference sequence). The CDR3 region has the DNA TGTGCCAGCAGCTTTGAGGCCCGATGGGGCTACACCTTC. Residues: CASSFEARWGYTF.

The chain joins TRBV2 to TRBJ2-3, with 9 bases matching TRBD2. The CDR3 length is 16 residues. CDR1 is SNHLY and CDR2 is FYNNEI in the germline V gene. J was trimmed by 4 bases and V by 3 bases; bases with no gene match: 8. The CDR3, as DNA: TGTGCCAGCAGTGATCTCTGGCGGGAGGGCGCAGATACGCAGTATTTT. Translated: CASSDLWREGADTQYF.

The gene calls are TRBV9 and TRBJ2-2; no reliable D call. V was cut by 0 bases and J by 6 bases, with 3 bases left in between. CDR3 size: 12 residues. Germline loops: CDR1 SGDLS, CDR2 YYNGEE. In DNA form, the CDR3 reads TGTGCCAGCAGCGTAGCGGCCGGGGAGCTGTTTTTT. Protein product: CASSVAAGELFF.

This clone was detected only once. J is TRBJ1-2 and V is TRBV5-1; 9 bases are shared with TRBD1. Germline CDR1 SGHRS, CDR2 YFSETQ. This CDR3 region has 16 residues. The junction had 7 bases not matched to a gene; V was cut back by 4 bases and J by 0 bases. The CDR3 spells CASSPGQGLSNYGYTF. Written as DNA, the CDR3 is TGCGCCAGCAGCCCGGGACAGGGCCTTTCTAACTATGGCTACACCTTC.

The rearrangement uses TRBV6-6 and TRBJ1-5; 9 nucleotides align to TRBD1. CDR1 and CDR2 from the germline V gene are MNHNY and SVGAGI (reference sequence). J gave up 4 bases and V 2 bases, and 6 bases lay outside the gene matches. The CDR3 is made up of 16 amino acids. The CDR3 region has the DNA TGTGCCAGCAGTTACGGCGGGACAGGGATGAATCAGCCCCAGCATTTT. Amino acids: CASSYGGTGMNQPQHF.

This rearrangement joins TRBV30 to TRBJ1-3; no reliable D call. The CDR3 is 13 residues long. CDR1 is GTSNPN, CDR2 SVGIG, per germline (reference sequence). Trimming cost V 2 bases and J 4 bases, with 9 bases left between them. CDR3 sequence reads: CAWSLQRGNTIYF. CDR3 nucleotide sequence: TGTGCCTGGAGTTTACAGCGGGGAAACACCATATATTTT.

This chain joins TRBV2 and TRBJ1-5; D unclear. V dropped 4 bases and J dropped 3 bases, with 10 bases sitting between them. Per germline, CDR1 SNHLY and CDR2 FYNNEI. The CDR3 has 14 amino acids. This chain's CDR3 is CASSGLGFNQPQHF. CDR3 sequence (DNA): TGTGCCAGCAGTGGGTTGGGTTTCAATCAGCCCCAGCATTTT.

The chain is built from TRBV7-8 and TRBJ1-2, with TRBD1 as a possible D gene (6 bases). The CDR3 totals 17 residues. V shed 4 bases and J shed 4 bases, with 22 bases lying between them. Germline V CDR1 and CDR2: SGHVS, FQNEAQ. In DNA, the CDR3 is TGTGCCAGCAGCTCGGCAGGGGTACCGGGCCTCGGCTATGGCTACACCTTC. It yields the protein CASSSAGVPGLGYGYTF.

This chain joins TRBV2 and TRBJ1-5; D unresolved. The CDR3 is made up of 13 amino acids. V lost 1 base to trimming and J lost 4 bases, with 5 bases between them. Germline V lookup: CDR1 SNHLY, CDR2 FYNNEI. The chain's CDR3 is CASSEEVNQPQHF. In DNA, the CDR3 is TGTGCCAGCAGTGAAGAGGTTAATCAGCCCCAGCATTTT.

This clone has only one observation. The genes are TRBV6-1 and TRBJ2-5; 13 bases line up with TRBD2. V shed 4 bases and J 4 bases; nucleotides not matched to a gene: 6. Germline V gene data show CDR1 as MNHNS and CDR2 as SASEGT. The CDR3 covers 16 residues. The CDR3 here is CASSVGLAGVTETQYF. CDR3 nucleotides: TGTGCCAGCAGTGTCGGACTAGCGGGAGTTACAGAGACCCAGTACTTC.

This CDR3 is CASSYWVGQPQHF. The CDR3 bases are TGTGCCAGCAGTTATTGGGTGGGGCAGCCCCAGCATTTT. The genes are TRBV6-5 and TRBJ1-5, with unresolved D. Germline values: CDR1 MNHEY, CDR2 SVGAGI. The length of the CDR3 is 13 residues. V dropped 3 bases and J dropped 7 bases, with 10 bases sitting between them.

The CDR3, as DNA: TGTGCCAGCAGCGTAGAAGGTAGCGGGAGGGAGACCCAGTACTTC. Translating it yields CASSVEGSGRETQYF. The J gene is TRBJ2-5, the V gene TRBV9; 10 bases agree with TRBD2. This CDR3 region has 15 residues. The trim removed 0 bases at V and 5 bases at J, leaving 4 bases unmatched. The germline V gene encodes CDR1 SGDLS and CDR2 YYNGEE.

The chain links TRBV24-1 to TRBJ2-2; 11 nucleotides line up with TRBD2. The trim removed 5 bases at V and 3 bases at J, leaving 7 bases unmatched. Germline V gene data show CDR1 as KGHDR and CDR2 as SFDVKD. The length of the CDR3 is 17 residues. The DNA of the CDR3 is TGTGCCACCAGTGCAACTAGCGGGAGCCGCGACACCGGGGAGCTGTTTTTT. This codes for CATSATSGSRDTGELFF.

The rearrangement joins TRBV12-3 or TRBV12-4 to TRBJ1-5; 8 bases are shared with TRBD1. V shed 10 bases and J 3 bases; nucleotides not matched to a gene: 5. This CDR3 contains 13 residues. Here the CDR3 reads CATRQGHNQPQHF. CDR3 sequence (DNA): TGTGCCACACGACAGGGGCACAATCAGCCCCAGCATTTT.

This chain links TRBV4-3 with TRBJ2-6; 8 positions match TRBD2. The CDR3 is made up of 16 amino acids. Germline V gene lookup returns CDR1 LGHNA and CDR2 YSLEER. Trimming took 0 bases from V and 5 from J; bases not matched to a gene: 3. DNA for the CDR3: TGCGCCAGCAGCCAAGATGGGACTAGTCGGGCCAACGTCCTGACTTTC. Its translation is CASSQDGTSRANVLTF.

V is TRBV5-8 and J is TRBJ2-7; D uncertain. V lost 2 bases and J 0 bases, leaving 12 bases between the germline ends. Germline CDR1 is SGHTS and CDR2 is YDEGEE. The CDR3 has 15 residues. The CDR3 spells CASSFETAASYEQYF. CDR3 in DNA: TGTGCCAGCAGCTTTGAAACAGCTGCCTCCTACGAGCAGTACTTC.

The rearrangement joins TRBV10-3 to TRBJ1-1; possible D gene TRBD1, 6 bases. With 0 bases removed from V and 8 bases from J, the gap between germline ends came to 13 bases. Germline CDR1 and CDR2: ENHRY and SYGVKD. The CDR3 runs to 14 residues. The CDR3 DNA is TGTGCCATCAGTGAGTCCGCCATACAGGGAGAAGCTTTCTTT. Translation gives CAISESAIQGEAFF.

The chain has TRBV19 and TRBJ2-1; D not resolved. From germline, CDR1 is LNHDA and CDR2 SQIVND (reference sequence). V was pared by 0 bases and J by 2 bases, with 8 bases between. There are 15 residues in the CDR3. DNA for the CDR3: TGTGCCAGTAGTATAGACAGATCCGCCTACAATGAGCAGTTCTTC. It translates to CASSIDRSAYNEQFF.

The chain combines TRBV28 with TRBJ1-5; D might be TRBD1 (6 bases). The V and J ends lost 6 bases and 3 bases respectively, with 21 bases between them. The CDR3 contains 17 residues. Germline loops: CDR1 MDHEN, CDR2 SYDVKM. The CDR3 is CASSSPRDTQVNQPQHF. The CDR3 region has the DNA TGTGCCAGCAGCTCCCCAAGGGACACCCAGGTCAATCAGCCCCAGCATTTT.

The chain recombines TRBV5-1 with TRBJ2-7, with 7 bases identical to TRBD2. The CDR3 is 16 amino acids. Germline CDR1 SGHRS, CDR2 YFSETQ. The junction had 9 bases not matched to a gene; V was cut back by 3 bases and J by 0 bases. The CDR3, as DNA: TGCGCCAGCAGCTGGTCAACTAGCGTAAGCTCCTACGAGCAGTACTTC. This translates into CASSWSTSVSSYEQYF.

The gene calls are TRBV3-1 (or the pseudogene TRBV3-2) and TRBJ2-2; a weak D match, TRBD1 (6 bases). From germline, CDR1 is LGHDT and CDR2 YNNKEL (reference sequence). This CDR3 has 17 amino acids. V lost 1 base, J lost 5 bases, and 17 bases lay in between. For the CDR3, the DNA is TGTGCCAGCAGCCAAGCAGGAGACAGGTCGCGGACCGGGGAGCTGTTTTTT. It specifies CASSQAGDRSRTGELFF.

The chain has TRBV4-3 and TRBJ1-2; 8 bases agree with TRBD1. J lost 4 bases, V lost 3 bases, and 4 bases had no gene match. Germline loops: CDR1 LGHNA, CDR2 YSLEER. The CDR3 is made up of 14 amino acids. CDR3 DNA: TGCGCCAGCAGCCAGACAGGGGAGGGCTATGGCTACACCTTC. Amino acids: CASSQTGEGYGYTF.

V usage is TRBV5-1 and J usage is TRBJ2-1, with a tentative D call TRBD1 (6 bases). Germline V gene lookup returns CDR1 SGHRS and CDR2 YFSETQ. The CDR3 loop spans 14 amino acids. The V end was cut by 4 bases, the J end by 7 bases, with 15 bases between. CDR3 in DNA: TGCGCCAGCAGCCCGGAAAGGGGGACAAATGAGCAGTTCTTC. Amino acids: CASSPERGTNEQFF.

The rearrangement joins TRBV6-2 or TRBV6-3 to TRBJ2-1, with D maybe TRBD2 (5 bases). Germline V gene sequence: CDR1 MNHEY, CDR2 SVGEGT. The CDR3 extends over 16 amino acids. Trimming pared 4 bases from V and 5 bases from J, leaving 18 bases between. The CDR3 nucleotides are TGTGCCAGCAGTTCCTACCCTTGGGGAGTGAACAATGAGCAGTTCTTC. Its translation: CASSSYPWGVNNEQFF.

The rearrangement links TRBV9 to TRBJ2-2; D gene unclear. The germline V gene has CDR1 SGDLS and CDR2 YYNGEE. Trimming took 0 bases from V and 1 from J, leaving 7 bases between them. CDR3 length equals 15 residues. CDR3 sequence reads: CASSVGTMNTGELFF. The CDR3 nucleotides are TGTGCCAGCAGCGTAGGGACGATGAACACCGGGGAGCTGTTTTTT.

This clone is a singleton in its sample. The V and J genes are TRBV5-1 and TRBJ1-6, with TRBD1 identical over 10 bases. Germline V lookup: CDR1 SGHRS, CDR2 YFSETQ. The CDR3 extends over 14 amino acids. The V and J ends lost 3 bases and 7 bases, in that order; junction bases with no gene match: 1. The CDR3 spells CASSWGQGNSPLHF. In DNA, the CDR3 is TGCGCCAGCAGCTGGGGACAGGGGAATTCACCCCTCCACTTT.

This clone was counted a single time. V is TRBV5-1 and J is TRBJ2-5; TRBD1 might be the D (6 bases). V shed 3 bases and J shed 2 bases, with 14 bases lying between them. In germline, CDR1 is SGHRS, CDR2 YFSETQ. There are 15 residues in the CDR3. CDR3 in DNA: TGCGCCAGCAGCTCCTACGGACAGAGACAAGAGACCCAGTACTTC. As protein: CASSSYGQRQETQYF. Full variable domain (rest looked up from reference TRBV5-1 and TRBJ2-5): KAGVTQTPRYLIKTRGQQVTLSCSPISGHRSVSWYQQTPGQGLQFLFEYFSETQRNKGNFPGRFSGRQFSNSRSEMNVSTLELGDSALYLCASSSYGQRQETQYFGPGTRLLVL.